This passage covers 23 T cell receptor beta chains from one sample sequenced in a study of T cell responses to AZD1222 COVID-19 vaccine. The method was immunoSEQ multiplex PCR; TCRdb's version includes in-frame clones alone and lacks a portion of them. The sample holds approximately 96,000 clones, just over 90% seen once. The sequencing here drew on peripheral blood, taken 28 days after the second AZD1222 dose. The source is an adult who received the AZD1222 COVID-19 vaccine.

V usage is TRBV13 and J usage is TRBJ2-3; 9 nucleotides agree with TRBD2. V shed 5 bases and J 1 base; nucleotides not matched to a gene: 10. This CDR3 spans 17 amino acids. Looked up from germline, CDR1 is PRHDT and CDR2 is FYEKMQ (reference sequence). CDR3 sequence reads: CASSPGGTSRRTDTQYF. CDR3 in DNA: TGTGCCAGCAGCCCGGGGGGGACTAGCCGACGCACAGATACGCAGTATTTT.

This clone counts as medium-sized. The genes are TRBV5-6 and TRBJ2-7; D unresolved. Per the germline V gene, CDR1 is SGHDT and CDR2 is YYEEEE. This CDR3 has 13 amino acids. The V end was cut by 4 bases, the J end by 0 bases, with 8 bases between. CDR3: CASSPPLSYEQYF. CDR3 nucleotide sequence: TGTGCCAGCAGCCCCCCCCTCTCCTACGAGCAGTACTTC.

The CDR3 DNA reads TGTGCCAGCAGCGTAGGAAGGGGAGAGCAGTTCTTC. This codes for CASSVGRGEQFF. The chain carries TRBV9 and TRBJ2-1; TRBD1 might be the D (5 bases). The V gene's germline CDR1 is SGDLS and CDR2 YYNGEE. The V end lost 0 bases, the J end lost 10 bases, and 8 bases lay between the germline ends. CDR3 length: 12 residues. The variable domain in full, completed from reference TRBV9 and TRBJ2-1, reads DSGVTQTPKHLITATGQRVTLRCSPRSGDLSVYWYQQSLDQGLQFLIQYYNGEERAKGNILERFSAQQFPDLHSELNLSSLELGDSALYFCASSVGRGEQFFGPGTRLTVL.

CDR3 bases: TGTGCCAGCATCCCGGTAGCGGGAGAGGAGAAAAACATTCAGTACTTC. It codes for CASIPVAGEEKNIQYF. V usage is TRBV2 and J usage is TRBJ2-4, with TRBD2 identical over 9 bases. Germline V gene lookup returns CDR1 SNHLY and CDR2 FYNNEI. Unmatched junction bases numbered 11, after V lost 7 bases and J lost 4 bases. The CDR3 is 16 amino acids.

The rearrangement joins TRBV12-5 to TRBJ2-1; the match to TRBD2 covers 16 bases. Per germline, CDR1 LGHNT and CDR2 FRNRAP. CDR3 size: 16 residues. V lost 5 bases and J lost 9; bases outside the gene matches: 7. CDR3 in DNA: TGTGCTAGTGGTGCAACCGGGACTAGCGGGAGGGCTGAGCAGTTCTTC. Translation gives CASGATGTSGRAEQFF.

V is TRBV2 and J is TRBJ1-4, with D possibly being TRBD1 (6 bases). The CDR3 is made up of 14 amino acids. CDR1 and CDR2 from the germline V gene are SNHLY and FYNNEI. Trimming removed 11 bases at V and 8 bases at J, with 21 bases between. The CDR3 loop is CARQQWGAGEKLFF. The CDR3 DNA reads TGTGCCCGACAGCAATGGGGGGCAGGAGAAAAACTGTTTTTT.

The chain joins TRBV28 to TRBJ1-2; TRBD1 agrees at 8 bases. Germline values: CDR1 MDHEN, CDR2 SYDVKM. J gave up 7 bases and V 7 bases, and 8 bases lay outside the gene matches. The length of the CDR3 is 13 residues. This CDR3 reads CASIYQGAAGYTF. The CDR3 coding sequence is TGTGCCAGCATATACCAGGGGGCGGCTGGCTACACCTTC.

This rearrangement joins TRBV15 to TRBJ2-1, with 8 bases aligning to TRBD2. CDR1 is LNHNV, CDR2 YYDKDF, per germline (reference sequence). The CDR3 covers 15 residues. Trimming cost V 5 bases and J 1 base; bases outside gene matches: 4. The DNA for the CDR3 is TGTGCCACCAGCCGGAGCGGGGGTTCCTACAATGAGCAGTTCTTC. This translates into CATSRSGGSYNEQFF. The entire variable domain, with the rest obtained from reference TRBV15 and TRBJ2-1, is as follows: DAMVIQNPRYQVTQFGKPVTLSCSQTLNHNVMYWYQQKSSQAPKLLFHYYDKDFNNEADTPDNFQSRRPNTSFCFLDIRSPGLGDTAMYLCATSRSGGSYNEQFFGPGTRLTVL.

The rearrangement joins TRBV24-1 to TRBJ2-7; D is uncertain. The CDR3 has 11 residues. The germline CDR1 and CDR2 sequences are KGHDR and SFDVKD. V lost 3 bases and J 4 bases, leaving 3 bases between the germline ends. CDR3 region: CATSDGYEQYF. The CDR3 coding sequence is TGTGCCACCAGTGATGGATACGAGCAGTACTTC.

This clone was counted once. The chain combines TRBV2 with TRBJ1-1, with a weak D call TRBD1 (5 bases). The V end lost 5 bases, the J end lost 0 bases, and 16 bases lay between the germline ends. CDR3 length equals 16 residues. Germline V gene lookup returns CDR1 SNHLY and CDR2 FYNNEI. DNA for the CDR3: TGTGCCAGCAGTCGCCGGGGGGAGGGTATGAACACTGAAGCTTTCTTT. This encodes CASSRRGEGMNTEAFF.

The rearrangement uses TRBV19 and TRBJ1-1; TRBD1 might be the D (6 bases). The V gene's germline CDR1 is LNHDA and CDR2 SQIVND (reference sequence). The CDR3 runs 12 residues. V was clipped by 4 bases and J by 4 bases, with 7 bases between them. CDR3 DNA sequence: TGTGCCAGTAGTAAAGGGGGCACTGAAGCTTTCTTT. Protein: CASSKGGTEAFF.

The chain is built from TRBV6-5 and TRBJ1-2, with unresolved D. V lost 9 bases to trimming and J lost 3 bases, with 14 bases between them. The CDR3 is 13 residues long. Germline V gene lookup returns CDR1 MNHEY and CDR2 SVGAGI. CDR3 nucleotide sequence: TGTGCCAGTTATGAGCAGCATCACTATGGCTACACCTTC. Encoded protein: CASYEQHHYGYTF.

This rearrangement joins TRBV15 to TRBJ1-4; D gene uncertain. Per germline, CDR1 LNHNV and CDR2 YYDKDF (reference sequence). Deletions cut 1 base from V and 4 bases from J, with 10 bases between. The CDR3 covers 15 residues. CDR3 bases: TGTGCCACCAGCAGAGTTGCCTTTGTTAATGAAAAACTGTTTTTT. It is translated as CATSRVAFVNEKLFF.

This clone was seen a handful of times. This rearrangement joins TRBV5-1 to TRBJ2-5; 9 nucleotides agree with TRBD1. Germline values: CDR1 SGHRS, CDR2 YFSETQ. This CDR3 is built from 17 residues. The V gene end was trimmed by 4 bases and the J gene end by 0 bases; junction bases not matched to a gene: 10. CDR3 bases: TGCGCCAGCAGCCCGGGGTGGACAGGGGCTAACCAAGAGACCCAGTACTTC. It is translated as CASSPGWTGANQETQYF.

CDR3 residues: CASSLNPSTGIYSPLHF. As DNA, the CDR3 is TGTGCCAGCAGCCTCAACCCTTCTACAGGGATTTATTCACCCCTCCACTTT. The chain recombines TRBV9 with TRBJ1-6; a possible D gene is TRBD1 (6 bases). Between the trimmed V and J ends, which lost 4 bases and 8 bases, there was a span of 22 bases. CDR3 length: 17 residues. Per germline, CDR1 SGDLS and CDR2 YYNGEE.

In its sample, this clone was seen once. The rearrangement joins TRBV5-1 to TRBJ2-1; D gene unclear. V lost 1 base, J lost 0 bases, and 8 bases lay in between. The CDR3 runs 15 residues. Germline V CDR1 and CDR2: SGHRS, YFSETQ. The CDR3 DNA follows: TGCGCCAGCAGCTTGTTGGATAGCTCCTACAATGAGCAGTTCTTC. Protein: CASSLLDSSYNEQFF.

The chain has TRBV7-8 and TRBJ1-5; D is undetermined. Trimming stripped 2 bases from V and 4 bases from J, with 9 bases between. The germline V gene has CDR1 SGHVS and CDR2 FQNEAQ. The CDR3 spans 14 residues. This CDR3 is CASSLLQVNQPQHF. The DNA of the CDR3 is TGTGCCAGCAGCTTATTGCAGGTTAATCAGCCCCAGCATTTT.

The chain uses TRBV18 and TRBJ1-5, with 8 bases identical to TRBD1. The CDR3 length is 16 residues. Trimming at V came to 6 bases and at J to 6 bases, leaving 13 bases not matched to a gene. Germline V CDR1 and CDR2: KGHSH, LQKENI. Written as DNA, the CDR3 is TGTGCCAGCTCCAGCCCAGGACAGGGCATTTTTCAGCCCCAGCATTTT. This codes for CASSSPGQGIFQPQHF.

The V gene is TRBV5-1, the J gene TRBJ1-2; D remains ambiguous. The CDR3 length is 14 residues. Trimming took 0 bases from V and 4 from J, leaving 10 bases between them. The germline V gene encodes CDR1 SGHRS and CDR2 YFSETQ. The CDR3 loop reads CASSLERGSYGYTF. For the CDR3, the DNA is TGCGCCAGCAGCTTGGAGCGAGGGAGCTATGGCTACACCTTC. The whole variable domain, filled in from reference TRBV5-1 and TRBJ1-2, reads KAGVTQTPRYLIKTRGQQVTLSCSPISGHRSVSWYQQTPGQGLQFLFEYFSETQRNKGNFPGRFSGRQFSNSRSEMNVSTLELGDSALYLCASSLERGSYGYTFGSGTRLTVV.

The chain couples TRBV30 to TRBJ1-4, with D possibly matching TRBD1 (6 bases). The V and J ends lost 3 bases and 7 bases respectively, with 15 bases between them. There are 14 residues in the CDR3. The germline V gene encodes CDR1 GTSNPN and CDR2 SVGIG (reference sequence). The CDR3 bases are TGTGCCTGGAGCTTGACGAGGGGGTTTGAAAAACTGTTTTTT. Translated: CAWSLTRGFEKLFF.

The chain carries TRBV10-3 and TRBJ1-1; D remains unclear. The V and J ends lost 4 bases and 1 base respectively, with 10 bases between them. The CDR3 sequence is 14 residues long. Germline V CDR1 and CDR2: ENHRY, SYGVKD. Written as DNA, the CDR3 is TGTGCCATCAGTGTAGGTTCAGAGAACACTGAAGCTTTCTTT. This codes for CAISVGSENTEAFF.

The CDR3 nucleotides read TGTGCCAGTAGTCCCGGACAGGGGGCCTACGAGCAGTACTTC. Translation: CASSPGQGAYEQYF. The chain uses TRBV19 and TRBJ2-7; 10 nucleotides agree with TRBD1. V lost 5 bases and J lost 2; bases outside the gene matches: 3. Germline CDR1 LNHDA, CDR2 SQIVND (reference sequence). The CDR3 extends over 14 amino acids.

The rearrangement joins TRBV7-2 to TRBJ1-5, with TRBD1 matching 7 bases. The CDR3 totals 13 residues. Germline V gene lookup returns CDR1 SGHTA and CDR2 FQGNSA. Trimming took 4 bases from V and 6 from J; bases not matched to a gene: 3. The CDR3 DNA follows: TGTGCCAGCAGCTGGAACAGGGGTCAGCCCCAGCATTTT. Amino acids: CASSWNRGQPQHF.